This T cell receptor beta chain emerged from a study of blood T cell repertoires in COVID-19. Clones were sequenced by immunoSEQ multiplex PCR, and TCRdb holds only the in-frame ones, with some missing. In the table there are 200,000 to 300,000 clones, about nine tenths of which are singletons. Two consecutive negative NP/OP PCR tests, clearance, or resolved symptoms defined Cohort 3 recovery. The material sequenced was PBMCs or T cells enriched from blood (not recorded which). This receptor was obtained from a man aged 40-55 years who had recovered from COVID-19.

The CDR3 DNA sequence: TGTGCCAGCTCACCTCCCCCCCCGGGGTATAACGAAGCTTTCTTT. Residues: CASSPPPPGYNEAFF. V gene TRBV18 combines with J gene TRBJ1-1; D remains unclear. V lost 3 bases and J 8 bases, leaving 19 bases between the germline ends. This CDR3 region has 15 residues. Germline-derived CDR1 and CDR2 are KGHSH and LQKENI.